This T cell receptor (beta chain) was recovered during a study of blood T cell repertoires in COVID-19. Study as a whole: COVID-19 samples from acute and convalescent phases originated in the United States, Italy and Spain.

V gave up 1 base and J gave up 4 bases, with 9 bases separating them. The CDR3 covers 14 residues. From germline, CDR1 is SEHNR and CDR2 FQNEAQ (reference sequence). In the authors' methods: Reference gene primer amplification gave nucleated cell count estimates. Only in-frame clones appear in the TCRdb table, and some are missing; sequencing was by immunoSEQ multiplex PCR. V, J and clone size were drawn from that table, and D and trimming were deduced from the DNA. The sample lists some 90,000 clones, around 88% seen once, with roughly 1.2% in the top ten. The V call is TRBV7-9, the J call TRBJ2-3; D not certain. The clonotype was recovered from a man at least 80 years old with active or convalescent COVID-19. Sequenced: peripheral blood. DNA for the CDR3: TGTGCCAGCAGCTTAGGCGATTTTGCAGATACGCAGTATTTT. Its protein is CASSLGDFADTQYF. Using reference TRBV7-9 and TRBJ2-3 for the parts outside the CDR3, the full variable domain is DTGVSQNPRHKITKRGQNVTFRCDPISEHNRLYWYRQTLGQGPEFLTYFQNEAQLEKSRLLSDRFSAERPKGSFSTLEIQRTEQGDSAMYLCASSLGDFADTQYFGPGTRLTVL.